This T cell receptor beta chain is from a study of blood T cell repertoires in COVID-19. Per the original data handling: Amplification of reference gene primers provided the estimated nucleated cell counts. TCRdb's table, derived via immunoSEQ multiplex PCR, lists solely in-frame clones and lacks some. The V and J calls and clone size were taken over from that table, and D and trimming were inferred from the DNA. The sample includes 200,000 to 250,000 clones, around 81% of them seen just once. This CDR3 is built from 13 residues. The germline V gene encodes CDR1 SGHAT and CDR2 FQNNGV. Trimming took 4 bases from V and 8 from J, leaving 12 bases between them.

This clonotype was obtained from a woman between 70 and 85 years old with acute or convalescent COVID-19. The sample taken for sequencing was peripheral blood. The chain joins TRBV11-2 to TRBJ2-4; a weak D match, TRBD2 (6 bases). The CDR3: CASSSGGMHIQYF. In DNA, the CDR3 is TGTGCCAGCAGCTCCGGGGGTATGCACATTCAGTACTTC.